The sequence of this T cell receptor beta chain was determined in a study of CD8+ T cells in alopecia areata. About the study: After 6 to 18 months of tofacitinib, follow-up continued 6 months off drug. General study findings and limits: Sequence data from scalp samples additionally include resident alphabeta T cells of normal skin.

Sequencing relied on a cDNA template that was reverse transcribed from extracted RNA. Profiled with immunoSEQ multiplex PCR; TCRdb holds only in-frame clones, not every one. Of about 250,000 clones in the sample, under 80% were seen once. V lost 5 bases and J lost 1, with 11 bases in between. The CDR3 is 14 amino acids. Germline-derived CDR1 and CDR2 are KGHSH and LQKENI. As concerns this clone: What it binds is unknown.

As part of sample collection, lesional scalp punch biopsies and peripheral blood were taken from alopecia areata patients. The source was CD4+ T cells sorted from blood, collected at week 0. This clonotype was sampled from a human donor with alopecia areata. V is TRBV18 and J is TRBJ2-5, with TRBD1 as a possible D gene (6 bases). CDR3 in DNA: TGTGCCAGCTCATCGACAGGACCCCAAGAGACCCAGTACTTC. Translated, it gives CASSSTGPQETQYF.